The 23 T cell receptor beta chains reported below all come from one sample, sequenced in a study of blood T cell repertoires in COVID-19. Some clones are missing from TCRdb's copy, which holds only in-frame ones; the method was immunoSEQ multiplex PCR. The data show about 340,000 clones, with 75% to 90% seen just once and roughly 7.2% held by the top ten. Sequencing used peripheral blood. Receptor source: a woman aged 60-70 years with COVID-19, enrolled during active disease.

This clone occurred once. The genes are TRBV7-9 and TRBJ1-1; possible D gene TRBD1, 5 bases. This CDR3 comprises 15 residues. The germline V and J ends were trimmed by 6 bases and 3 bases, with 17 bases remaining between them. Germline CDR1 reads SEHNR; CDR2 reads FQNEAQ (reference sequence). CDR3 bases: TGTGCCAGCAGATACAACACGCAGGGCGACACTGAAGCTTTCTTT. This sequence encodes CASRYNTQGDTEAFF.

J is TRBJ1-6 and V is TRBV7-9, with TRBD1 matching over 7 bases. Germline CDR1 reads SEHNR; CDR2 reads FQNEAQ (reference sequence). Losses at the gene ends were 5 bases for V and 0 bases for J; bases not matched to a gene: 13. There are 19 residues in the CDR3. CDR3 residues: CASSPQLEAGGSYNSPLHF. CDR3 DNA sequence: TGTGCCAGCAGCCCACAACTAGAGGCAGGGGGCTCCTATAATTCACCCCTCCACTTT.

J is TRBJ2-3 and V is TRBV12-5, with D unclear. V was pared by 3 bases and J by 6 bases, with 4 bases between. The germline V gene encodes CDR1 LGHNT and CDR2 FRNRAP. The length of the CDR3 is 11 residues. CDR3 nucleotides: TGTGCTAGTGGTTTCCGGGATACGCAGTATTTT. It encodes CASGFRDTQYF.

The rearrangement uses TRBV6-4 and TRBJ1-5, with 10 bases aligning to TRBD1. V gave up 6 bases and J gave up 4 bases; unmatched junction bases: 3. CDR3 length equals 14 residues. The germline V gene encodes CDR1 MRHNA and CDR2 SNTAGT. The CDR3 loop reads CASSGTGVNQPQHF. The CDR3 nucleotides read TGTGCCAGCAGCGGGACAGGGGTGAATCAGCCCCAGCATTTT.

The rearrangement uses TRBV7-7 and TRBJ2-5; D not certain. The CDR3 spans 13 residues. Germline CDR1 is SSHAT and CDR2 is FNYEAQ (reference sequence). V was cut by 2 bases and J by 5 bases, with 9 bases left in between. The CDR3, as DNA: TGTGCCAGCAGCTTAAGCCCCCCTGAGACCCAGTACTTC. This codes for CASSLSPPETQYF.

The chain couples TRBV28 to TRBJ2-1; weak D call: TRBD2 (6 bases). This CDR3 spans 15 amino acids. From germline, CDR1 is MDHEN and CDR2 SYDVKM. With 5 bases removed from V and 6 bases from J, the gap between germline ends came to 17 bases. CDR3 amino acids: CASSPKWGESNEQFF. The CDR3 region has the DNA TGTGCCAGCAGTCCAAAATGGGGGGAGTCCAATGAGCAGTTCTTC.

The rearrangement uses TRBV7-2 and TRBJ2-4; D is unclear. Trimming removed 4 bases at V and 4 bases at J, with 5 bases between. The length of the CDR3 is 12 residues. From germline, CDR1 is SGHTA and CDR2 FQGNSA. The CDR3 DNA reads as TGTGCCAGCAGCTCGTTAAAAAACATTCAGTACTTC. Residues: CASSSLKNIQYF.

CDR3 residues: CASSWGQSTHTEAFF. CDR3 nucleotide sequence: TGTGCCAGCAGTTGGGGACAGAGCACCCACACTGAAGCTTTCTTT. V and J are TRBV6-2 or TRBV6-3 and TRBJ1-1; TRBD1 aligns across 7 bases. Trimming cost V 4 bases and J 3 bases; bases outside gene matches: 8. The germline V gene has CDR1 MNHEY and CDR2 SVGEGT. The CDR3 consists of 15 residues.

This clone was picked up one time. This chain joins TRBV28 and TRBJ1-2, with TRBD1 matching over 7 bases. CDR1 and CDR2 (germline): MDHEN, SYDVKM. The CDR3 has 12 residues. V gave up 6 bases and J gave up 8 bases; unmatched junction bases: 6. The CDR3 DNA reads as TGTGCCAGCAGGGCGACACAGGGGGGCTACACCTTC. As protein: CASRATQGGYTF.

This chain joins TRBV7-2 and TRBJ1-1; a weak D match, TRBD1 (5 bases). The CDR3 is made up of 17 amino acids. The germline V gene has CDR1 SGHTA and CDR2 FQGNSA. Trimming took off 5 bases at V and 0 bases at J, with 19 bases between the two ends. The CDR3 coding sequence is TGTGCCAGCAGCCGTATTGTGGGACTCTTTATGAACACTGAAGCTTTCTTT. Its protein is CASSRIVGLFMNTEAFF.

V is TRBV18 and J is TRBJ2-1; tentatively, D is TRBD1 (6 bases). Trimming pared 3 bases from V and 9 bases from J, leaving 12 bases between. In germline, CDR1 is KGHSH, CDR2 LQKENI. This CDR3 spans 13 amino acids. The CDR3 loop reads CASSPAGAGEQFF. CDR3 in DNA: TGTGCCAGCTCACCGGCAGGGGCCGGTGAGCAGTTCTTC.

The chain joins TRBV27 to TRBJ1-6; maybe TRBD1 (6 bases). CDR3 length: 15 residues. The germline CDR1 and CDR2 sequences are MNHEY and SMNVEV (reference sequence). V lost 1 base and J 8 bases, leaving 12 bases between the germline ends. CDR3 amino acids: CASSLWGRGDSPLHF. DNA of the CDR3: TGTGCCAGCAGTTTATGGGGCAGGGGAGATTCACCCCTCCACTTT.

V usage is TRBV7-2 and J usage is TRBJ2-3; 8 positions agree with TRBD2. The germline CDR1 and CDR2 sequences are SGHTA and FQGNSA. Losses at the gene ends were 7 bases for V and 5 bases for J; bases not matched to a gene: 14. The CDR3 runs to 16 residues. CDR3 loop: CASNPQLAARGDTQYF. CDR3 DNA: TGTGCCAGCAATCCACAACTAGCGGCCCGAGGAGATACGCAGTATTTT.

V usage is TRBV5-6 and J usage is TRBJ1-1, with 8 bases matching TRBD1. There are 15 residues in the CDR3. Germline CDR1 and CDR2: SGHDT and YYEEEE. The trim removed 2 bases at V and 2 bases at J, leaving 5 bases unmatched. For the CDR3, the DNA is TGTGCCAGCAGCTTCGGAGGACAGGGAAACACTGAAGCTTTCTTT. Its translation is CASSFGGQGNTEAFF. Looking up the rest from reference TRBV5-6 and TRBJ1-1 gives the full variable domain: DAGVTQSPTHLIKTRGQQVTLRCSPKSGHDTVSWYQQALGQGPQFIFQYYEEEERQRGNFPDRFSGHQFPNYSSELNVNALLLGDSALYLCASSFGGQGNTEAFFGQGTRLTVV.

This clone was detected once. The chain has TRBV9 and TRBJ2-2; possibly TRBD2 for D (6 bases). Per the germline V gene, CDR1 is SGDLS and CDR2 is YYNGEE. This CDR3 region has 15 residues. V dropped 3 bases and J dropped 1 base, with 10 bases sitting between them. The CDR3: CASSAPGLNTGELFF. The DNA for the CDR3 is TGTGCCAGCAGCGCACCGGGACTGAACACCGGGGAGCTGTTTTTT.

The chain's CDR3 is CASSQGLDFDTQYF. CDR3 nucleotides: TGTGCCAGCAGCCAGGGACTAGATTTCGATACGCAGTATTTT. The chain employs TRBV7-7 and TRBJ2-3, with 8 bases that match TRBD2. The ends lost 5 bases at V and 6 bases at J; junction bases unmatched: 7. The CDR3 has 14 residues. Germline V gene lookup returns CDR1 SSHAT and CDR2 FNYEAQ (reference sequence). Using reference TRBV7-7 and TRBJ2-3 for the parts outside the CDR3, the full variable domain is GAGVSQSPRYKVTKRGQDVTLRCDPISSHATLYWYQQALGQGPEFLTYFNYEAQPDKSGLPSDRFSAERPEGSISTLTIQRTEQRDSAMYRCASSQGLDFDTQYFGPGTRLTVL.

This clone was detected once. This rearrangement joins TRBV19 to TRBJ1-1, with 8 bases identical to TRBD1. The germline V gene encodes CDR1 LNHDA and CDR2 SQIVND (reference sequence). The V gene end was trimmed by 7 bases and the J gene end by 5 bases; junction bases not matched to a gene: 6. The CDR3 runs 13 residues. CDR3 loop: CASTTGGKTEAFF. The CDR3 DNA follows: TGTGCCAGTACCACAGGGGGAAAGACTGAAGCTTTCTTT.

This sequence joins TRBV5-4 and TRBJ2-5; 7 bases agree with TRBD1. The CDR3 totals 13 residues. Per germline, CDR1 SGHNT and CDR2 YYREEE (reference sequence). J lost 3 bases, V lost 5 bases, and 4 bases had no gene match. This chain's CDR3 is CASSPGTEETQYF. Written as DNA, the CDR3 is TGTGCCAGCAGTCCCGGGACAGAAGAGACCCAGTACTTC.

The chain is built from TRBV6-5 and TRBJ2-1; 11 bases map to TRBD1. Germline CDR1 is MNHEY and CDR2 is SVGAGI. With 9 bases clipped from V and 7 bases from J, the junction kept 8 bases outside the gene matches. The CDR3 has 14 residues. In DNA, the CDR3 is TGTGCCAGTACGGCCGGGACAGGGGGGAATGAGCAGTTCTTC. Protein product: CASTAGTGGNEQFF.

This clone showed up just once. The chain is built from TRBV10-1 and TRBJ2-5; no firm D call. There are 14 residues in the CDR3. V was clipped by 3 bases and J by 2 bases, with 10 bases between them. Germline CDR1 WNHNN, CDR2 SYGVQD (reference sequence). The CDR3 loop is CASSDSLGQETQYF. The CDR3 DNA reads as TGCGCCAGCAGTGACTCACTTGGTCAAGAGACCCAGTACTTC.

The V gene is TRBV18, the J gene TRBJ1-2; 8 bases fit TRBD1. V lost 4 bases, J lost 2 bases, and 6 bases stayed unmatched. Germline V lookup: CDR1 KGHSH, CDR2 LQKENI. The CDR3 length is 15 residues. The CDR3 sequence is CASSLGQGINYGYTF. The CDR3 nucleotides read TGTGCCAGCTCACTCGGACAGGGTATAAACTATGGCTACACCTTC. Drawing the rest from reference TRBV18 and TRBJ1-2, the complete variable domain is NAGVMQNPRHLVRRRGQEARLRCSPMKGHSHVYWYRQLPEEGLKFMVYLQKENIIDESGMPKERFSAEFPKEGPSILRIQQVVRGDSAAYFCASSLGQGINYGYTFGSGTRLTVV.

This rearrangement joins TRBV6-5 to TRBJ1-5; possible D gene TRBD1, 5 bases. The CDR3 sequence is 16 residues long. Germline CDR1 reads MNHEY; CDR2 reads SVGAGI. Deletions cut 0 bases from V and 7 bases from J, with 16 bases between. The CDR3: CASSYSGPGLGQPQHF. The CDR3 nucleotides read TGTGCCAGCAGTTACTCAGGTCCAGGGCTAGGGCAGCCCCAGCATTTT.

The DNA of the CDR3 is TGTGCCAGCGGGGACAGTGCAGATACGCAGTATTTT. Translated, it gives CASGDSADTQYF. V and J are TRBV2 and TRBJ2-3; 7 bases are a match to TRBD1. V was pared by 8 bases and J by 4 bases, with 3 bases of the junction left unmatched. CDR3 length: 12 residues. The germline V gene has CDR1 SNHLY and CDR2 FYNNEI. Variable domain in full (rest from reference TRBV2 and TRBJ2-3): EPEVTQTPSHQVTQMGQEVILRCVPISNHLYFYWYRQILGQKVEFLVSFYNNEISEKSEIFDDQFSVERPDGSNFTLKIRSTKLEDSAMYFCASGDSADTQYFGPGTRLTVL.